The 14 T cell receptor beta chains reported below all come from one sample, sequenced in a study of early T cells in non-severe SARS-CoV-2 infection. TCRdb fed the 5' RACE reads into MiXCR, producing one record per CDR3 protein. The sample yields under 60,000 distinct CDR3 sequences, roughly 5.3% seen once. Material for sequencing was whole blood. The source of these receptors is an adult who was a healthcare worker with PCR-confirmed SARS-CoV-2 infection or an uninfected control (not recorded which).

The chain is built from TRBV5-6 and TRBJ1-2; the match to TRBD1 covers 8 bases. Germline CDR1 and CDR2: SGHDT and YYEEEE. The CDR3 extends over 12 amino acids. J lost 4 bases, V lost 9 bases, and 5 bases had no gene match. CDR3 protein: CATQGAGYGYTF. DNA for the CDR3: TGTGCCACCCAGGGGGCTGGCTATGGCTACACCTTC.

In its sample, this clonotype was seen many times. The V call is TRBV19, the J call TRBJ1-5, with 10 bases that match TRBD1. V gave up 5 bases and J gave up 1 base; unmatched junction bases: 8. This CDR3 has 17 residues. The germline CDR1 and CDR2 sequences are LNHDA and SQIVND (reference sequence). CDR3 DNA sequence: TGTGCCAGTAGTGAAGGGACAGGGGTTGGGAGCAATCAGCCCCAGCATTTT. Its translation is CASSEGTGVGSNQPQHF.

The chain carries TRBV6-6 and TRBJ2-3, with 9 bases lining up with TRBD2. Germline V CDR1 and CDR2: MNHNY, SVGAGI (reference sequence). This CDR3 is built from 18 residues. V dropped 7 bases and J dropped 6; count of bases not matched to a gene: 20. The CDR3 nucleotides are TGTGCCAGCACCCCTACCCCCGGGACTAGCTCAGTCAAGGATACGCAGTATTTT. It specifies CASTPTPGTSSVKDTQYF.

In this sample, this clonotype turned up many times. J is TRBJ2-1 and V is TRBV29-1, with no clear D. The germline gives CDR1 SQVTM, CDR2 ANQGSEA. Trimming took off 3 bases at V and 0 bases at J, with 6 bases between the two ends. The CDR3 has 13 amino acids. Here the CDR3 reads CSVDRSSYNEQFF. The CDR3 DNA follows: TGCAGCGTTGACAGGAGCTCCTACAATGAGCAGTTCTTC.

V usage is TRBV28 and J usage is TRBJ1-1; no firm D call. V lost 1 base to trimming and J lost 4 bases, with 13 bases between them. Germline-derived CDR1 and CDR2 are MDHEN and SYDVKM. CDR3 length: 15 residues. This CDR3 reads CASSLSPRRITEAFF. In DNA form, the CDR3 reads TGTGCCAGCAGTTTATCCCCCAGGAGAATCACTGAAGCTTTCTTT.

The sample holds many counts of this clonotype. This chain connects TRBV12-3 or TRBV12-4 to TRBJ1-5; weak D call: TRBD1 (5 bases). The CDR3 has 13 residues. V dropped 5 bases and J dropped 6 bases, with 11 bases sitting between them. The CDR3 nucleotides read TGTGCCAGCAGTCAGGGTCGCAGTCAGCCCCAGCATTTT. This translates into CASSQGRSQPQHF.

This clonotype appeared many times. The genes are TRBV7-2 and TRBJ1-6; D remains unclear. Trimming took 1 base from V and 5 from J, leaving 3 bases between them. The V gene's germline CDR1 is SGHTA and CDR2 FQGNSA. The CDR3 sequence is 13 residues long. CDR3 sequence reads: CASSLEDNSPLHF. The CDR3 coding sequence is TGTGCCAGCAGCTTAGAAGATAATTCACCCCTCCACTTT. Based on the CDR3 plus reference TRBV7-2 and TRBJ1-6, the full variable domain is GAGVSQSPSNKVTEKGKDVELRCDPISGHTALYWYRQSLGQGLEFLIYFQGNSAPDKSGLPSDRFSAERTGGSVSTLTIQRTQQEDSAVYLCASSLEDNSPLHFGNGTRLTVT.

Many counts were recorded for this clonotype. The chain couples TRBV20-1 to TRBJ2-7; D uncertain. Trimming removed 1 base at V and 6 bases at J, with 10 bases between. The CDR3 length is 12 residues. Germline values: CDR1 DFQATT, CDR2 SNEGSKA (reference sequence). The CDR3 DNA reads TGCAGTGCTAGAGGACCACTCGCCGAGCAGTACTTC. Amino acids: CSARGPLAEQYF.

This clonotype was seen at least ten times. V is TRBV20-1 and J is TRBJ2-1; 10 bases agree with TRBD2. The CDR3 covers 17 residues. Germline V gene data show CDR1 as DFQATT and CDR2 as SNEGSKA (reference sequence). The V and J ends lost 4 bases and 1 base, in that order; junction bases with no gene match: 10. The CDR3 nucleotides are TGCAGTGCTAATAGCCTAGCGGGAGCAGGATCCTACAATGAGCAGTTCTTC. Protein: CSANSLAGAGSYNEQFF.

This clonotype was observed many times. The rearrangement links TRBV5-1 to TRBJ2-3; D is undetermined. This CDR3 has 14 amino acids. The V gene's germline CDR1 is SGHRS and CDR2 YFSETQ. Trimming stripped 5 bases from V and 0 bases from J, with 10 bases between. The chain's CDR3 is CASRPGTSTDTQYF. CDR3 nucleotides: TGCGCCAGCAGACCGGGTACTAGCACAGATACGCAGTATTTT.

The gene calls are TRBV7-9 and TRBJ2-1; maybe TRBD2 (6 bases). V shed 6 bases and J shed 10 bases, with 16 bases lying between them. The CDR3 spans 13 residues. Per the germline V gene, CDR1 is SEHNR and CDR2 is FQNEAQ (reference sequence). The CDR3 region is CASSFPGVTEQFF. The CDR3 region has the DNA TGTGCCAGCAGTTTCCCGGGGGTAACCGAGCAGTTCTTC.

This clonotype was picked up many times. J is TRBJ1-1 and V is TRBV18; 9 bases align to TRBD1. Germline V gene sequence: CDR1 KGHSH, CDR2 LQKENI. This CDR3 is built from 12 residues. Trimming took 8 bases from V and 6 from J; bases not matched to a gene: 4. Here the CDR3 reads CASPTGGPEAFF. CDR3 nucleotide sequence: TGTGCCAGCCCAACAGGGGGCCCTGAAGCTTTCTTT.

This clonotype has a count of ten or more. The chain recombines TRBV4-1 with TRBJ1-1, with TRBD1 matching 8 bases. The V segment lost 4 bases and the J segment 6 bases; nucleotides outside the gene matches: 7. The CDR3 runs 14 residues. Germline lookup yields CDR1 MGHRA and CDR2 YSYEKL. The CDR3 loop is CASSRRGQGAEAFF. In nucleotides, the CDR3 is TGCGCCAGCAGCCGCAGGGGGCAGGGAGCTGAAGCTTTCTTT.

This clonotype was counted ten times or more. The V and J genes are TRBV28 and TRBJ2-2; possible D gene TRBD2, 6 bases. Germline values: CDR1 MDHEN, CDR2 SYDVKM. The CDR3 sequence is 15 residues long. Trimming took off 5 bases at V and 7 bases at J, with 17 bases between the two ends. The CDR3 spells CASSPSGREGGELFF. Here the CDR3 DNA reads TGTGCCAGCAGTCCGAGCGGGCGGGAAGGCGGGGAGCTGTTTTTT. The entire variable domain, with the rest obtained from reference TRBV28 and TRBJ2-2, is as follows: DVKVTQSSRYLVKRTGEKVFLECVQDMDHENMFWYRQDPGLGLRLIYFSYDVKMKEKGDIPEGYSVSREKKERFSLILESASTNQTSMYLCASSPSGREGGELFFGEGSRLTVL.